The T cell receptor (beta chain) described here comes from a study of CD8 T cells in ankylosing spondylitis. Trimming took 2 bases from V and 3 from J, leaving 10 bases between them. The CDR3 totals 14 residues. Study observations and caveats: Apparently characteristic of ankylosing spondylitis blood was a TCR beta motif (eight highly homologous variants). Disease-linked clones bore a CD8+ phenotype, appearing relatively rarely in peripheral blood.

Ten or more counts support this clonotype. What it recognizes is unknown. TCR beta libraries were made by quantitative 5'-RACE with molecular barcodes. TCRdb recomputed calls from the 5' RACE reads with MiXCR, one row per CDR3 protein. In the table there are about 140,000 distinct CDR3 sequences, 8% to 9% of which are singletons. This chain connects TRBV12-3 or TRBV12-4 to TRBJ1-1; D gene uncertain. This sequence originates from a male donor with ankylosing spondylitis. Sample: synovial fluid, either unsorted or a sorted T cell fraction (not recorded which). DNA for the CDR3: TGTGCCAGCAGTTTACGGCACCGGGACACTGAAGCTTTCTTT. Amino acids: CASSLRHRDTEAFF.